Each of the 9 T cell receptor beta chains below was sequenced from the same sample in a study of CD8+ T cells in alopecia areata. Sorting relied on CD4, CD8alpha, NKG2D, NKG2ACE and other markers applied to pooled cutaneous lymph node cells. Sequencing used cDNA as its template, made by extracting RNA and reverse transcribing it. Profiling relied on immunoSEQ multiplex PCR, and the TCRdb table lists in-frame clones only, not all of them. This sample carries 200,000 to 300,000 clones, none of them present only once. The specimen was CD4+ T cells sorted from a lymph node. The receptors were sampled from a C3H/HeJ mouse with alopecia areata. The strain's MHC haplotype is H2-k.

This clone has a handful of counts. The listed genes are named as in mouse. The sequenced fragment ends 4 residues before the CDR3 boundary, so the rest is inferred from the germline J gene. The rearrangement links TRBV13-1 to TRBJ1-2; 7 bases align to TRBD1. Germline trimming cut 0 bases from V and 4 bases from J; bases unmatched to any gene: 6. The CDR3 consists of 15 residues. Germline-derived CDR1 and CDR2 are NSHNY and SYGAGN. The part of the CDR3 DNA that was read is TGTGCCAGCAGTGATGCGACAGGGAGGGGCTCC. Its translation is CASSDATGRGS. The whole CDR3 region reads CASSDATGRGSDYTF.

In regard to this clone: Just one base apart from a much larger clone, this may be a read error. The gene names here belong to mouse. Read data end 4 residues before the CDR3 end; the end is taken from the germline J gene. Other DNA variants within this sample encode the same CDR3. The chain carries TRBV13-1 and TRBJ1-1, with 7 bases that match TRBD1. V was clipped by 3 bases and J by 4 bases; unmatched bases: 0. The CDR3 runs 12 residues. CDR1 and CDR2 from the germline V gene are NSHNY and SYGAGN. The sequenced CDR3 bases are TGTGCCAGCAGTGGGACAGGCACA. It translates to CASSGTGT. The whole CDR3 sequence reads CASSGTGTEVFF.

This clone has only a few counts. Gene names and germline match the mouse. With the read ending 4 residues before the CDR3 end, the germline J gene is used to fill in that end. This rearrangement joins TRBV13-1 to TRBJ1-1, with D unresolved. The CDR3 contains 11 residues. V was cut by 2 bases and J by 3 bases, with 2 bases left in between. Germline loops: CDR1 NSHNY, CDR2 SYGAGN. CDR3 DNA (partial): TGTGCCAGCAGTGAAGACACA. Translated: CASSEDT. The CDR3 in its entirety is CASSEDTEVFF.

Concerning this clone: The genes and germline here are from mouse. The read ends 4 residues shy of where the CDR3 ends; the end is completed using the germline J gene. The V call is TRBV5, the J call TRBJ2-1, with TRBD2 matching over 8 bases. Germline-derived CDR1 and CDR2 are LGHNA and YNLKQL (reference sequence). CDR3 length: 14 residues. The CDR3 region is CASSPGGPGAEQFF. CDR3 DNA, as far as it was read: TGTGCCAGCAGCCCGGGGGGGCCGGGGGCT.

This clone came up a few times. Mouse gene names and germline throughout. Coverage ceases 4 residues before the CDR3 finishes, and the germline J gene fills in the end. The rearrangement joins TRBV19 to TRBJ2-3; 10 nucleotides agree with TRBD1. V was clipped by 5 bases and J by 4 bases; unmatched bases: 4. This CDR3 contains 14 residues. The germline CDR1 and CDR2 sequences are FNHDT and SITEND (reference sequence). CDR3 residues: CASRPGQGPETLYF. The sequenced part of the CDR3 DNA is TGTGCCAGCAGGCCGGGACAGGGGCCAGAA.

Comments on this clone: Gene and germline names: mouse. The read falls 4 residues short of the CDR3 end, and the missing part is taken from the germline J gene. The genes are TRBV17 and TRBJ2-1; no clear D. Trimming pared 0 bases from V and 3 bases from J, leaving 6 bases between. The CDR3 length is 14 residues. Germline V gene sequence: CDR1 MNHDT, CDR2 YYDKIL. Here the CDR3 reads CASSRDRIYAEQFF. The CDR3 bases that were read are TGTGCTAGCAGTAGAGACAGAATCTATGCT.

A remark on this clone: Gene names and germline refer to mouse. From the germline J gene comes the end of the CDR3, since the read stops 4 residues before it. The chain recombines TRBV1 with TRBJ2-1; TRBD1 agrees at 8 bases. CDR1 is NSQYPW, CDR2 LRSPGD, per germline (reference sequence). This CDR3 is 15 amino acids long. J was trimmed by 3 bases and V by 6 bases; bases with no gene match: 7. Here the CDR3 reads CTCSSQDRAYAEQFF. Incomplete CDR3 DNA: TGCACCTGCAGCAGTCAGGACAGGGCCTATGCT.

On this clone: Gene names follow the mouse nomenclature. Read sequence stops 4 residues before the CDR3 end, and the germline J gene provides the missing end. Other DNA sequences from this sample encode an identical CDR3 as well. V usage is TRBV31 and J usage is TRBJ1-1; D possibly corresponds to TRBD1 (5 bases). Per germline, CDR1 GKSSPN and CDR2 SITVG. This CDR3 spans 14 amino acids. The V end lost 0 bases, the J end lost 0 bases, and 8 bases lay between the germline ends. The CDR3 here is CAWSLMGANTEVFF. The CDR3 bases that were read are TGTGCCTGGAGTCTAATGGGGGCAAACACA.

The sample holds many counts of this clone. Gene names follow the mouse nomenclature. The read terminates 4 residues before the CDR3 end, so the remaining end is supplied by the germline J gene. The J gene is TRBJ2-2, the V gene TRBV14; TRBD1 agrees at 10 bases. Germline V gene lookup returns CDR1 SGHDT and CDR2 FRDEAV. This CDR3 contains 15 residues. With 2 bases clipped from V and 5 bases from J, the junction kept 3 bases outside the gene matches. The chain's CDR3 is CASSFRDRGTGQLYF. The part of the CDR3 DNA that was read is TGTGCCAGCAGTTTTCGGGACAGGGGTACCGGG.